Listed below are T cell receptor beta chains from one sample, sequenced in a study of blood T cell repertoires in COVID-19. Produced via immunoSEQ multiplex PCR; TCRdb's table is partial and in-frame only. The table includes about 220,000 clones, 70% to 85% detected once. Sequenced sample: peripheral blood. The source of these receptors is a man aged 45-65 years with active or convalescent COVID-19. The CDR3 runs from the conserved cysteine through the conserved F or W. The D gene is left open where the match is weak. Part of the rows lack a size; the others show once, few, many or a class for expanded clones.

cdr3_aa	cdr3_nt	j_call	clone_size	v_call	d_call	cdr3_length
CASSDGAGSTDTQYF	TGTGCCAGCAGTGATGGGGCAGGGAGCACAGATACGCAGTATTTT	TRBJ2-3	-	TRBV2	-	15
CASSQGGFGQSLSGANVLTF	TGCGCCAGCAGCCAAGGGGGCTTCGGACAGTCTCTCTCTGGGGCCAACGTCCTGACTTTC	TRBJ2-6	once	TRBV4-1	-	20
CASSPGQGHMNTEAFF	TGTGCCAGCAGCCCTGGACAGGGACATATGAACACTGAAGCTTTCTTT	TRBJ1-1	-	TRBV5-4	TRBD1	16
CASSQWAPGNSPLHF	TGTGCCAGCAGCCAGTGGGCCCCCGGTAATTCACCCCTCCACTTT	TRBJ1-6	-	TRBV5-5	-	15
CASSSLTSGGQNEQFF	TGTGCCAGCAGTTCTTTGACTAGCGGGGGCCAGAATGAGCAGTTCTTC	TRBJ2-1	-	TRBV6-2/TRBV6-3	TRBD2	16
CASSLAGLAGGRETQYF	TGTGCCAGCAGCTTAGCGGGACTAGCGGGAGGGCGGGAGACCCAGTACTTC	TRBJ2-5	-	TRBV7-2	TRBD2	17
CASSLRGQGYEQYF	TGTGCCAGCAGCTTAAGGGGACAGGGGTACGAGCAGTACTTC	TRBJ2-7	once	TRBV7-9	TRBD1	14
CATSLDWLGYTF	TGTGCCACCAGCTTGGACTGGTTAGGCTACACCTTC	TRBJ1-2	-	TRBV15	-	12
CASSSIGTAQETQYF	TGTGCCAGCAGTTCAATCGGGACAGCACAAGAGACCCAGTACTTC	TRBJ2-5	-	TRBV28	TRBD1	15
CASTGTGGIYGYTF	TGTGCCAGTACCGGGACAGGGGGCATCTATGGCTACACCTTC	TRBJ1-2	-	TRBV19	TRBD1	14
CASSFRTDAYEQYF	TGTGCCAGCAGTTTCCGGACTGATGCCTACGAGCAGTACTTC	TRBJ2-7	many	TRBV28	-	14
CASSTPVGGAHNEQFF	TGTGCCAGTAGTACTCCAGTTGGGGGGGCCCACAATGAGCAGTTCTTC	TRBJ2-1	-	TRBV19	-	16
CASSSVPTGELFF	TGCGCCAGCAGTTCAGTCCCCACCGGGGAGCTGTTTTTT	TRBJ2-2	few	TRBV5-1	-	13
CASSLAGGGNTIYF	TGTGCCAGCAGCTTGGCTGGGGGCGGAAACACCATATATTTT	TRBJ1-3	-	TRBV5-4	-	14
CASSIFRDIGNTIYF	TGTGCCAGTAGTATCTTCCGGGACATTGGAAACACCATATATTTT	TRBJ1-3	few	TRBV19	-	15
CATHFGARGLNTGELFF	TGTGCCACCCACTTTGGGGCGCGGGGACTGAACACCGGGGAGCTGTTTTTT	TRBJ2-2	-	TRBV7-3	-	17
CATTDGRAPYEQYF	TGTGCCACCACTGATGGGCGGGCCCCCTACGAGCAGTACTTC	TRBJ2-7	-	TRBV24-1	-	14
CATSDPGQPYEQYF	TGTGCCACCAGTGATCCGGGACAACCGTACGAGCAGTACTTC	TRBJ2-7	-	TRBV24-1	-	14
CASSESDRGGYTF	TGTGCCAGCAGCGAGTCGGACAGAGGTGGCTACACCTTC	TRBJ1-2	-	TRBV11-2	-	13
CASSSPAGGGLNNYEQYF	TGTGCCAGCAGCTCACCCGCGGGAGGGGGTTTAAATAACTACGAGCAGTACTTC	TRBJ2-7	few	TRBV5-4	TRBD2	18